This TCR beta chain was recovered during a study of blood T cell repertoires in COVID-19 (dated by TCRdb to 2018 to 2020). Study-wide context: Samples from collaborators originated in the United States, Italy and Spain and spanned both the acute and convalescent phases of COVID-19. The material from the prospective study consisted of cDNA or gDNA derived from T cells, B-cell-depleted T cells, or PBMCs. Subjects who had been exposed to COVID-19, were actively infected with it, or had recovered from it provided the deeply sampled blood TCRbeta repertoires that made up the dataset. A freely available public database, intended as a resource for researchers studying the immune response to SARS-CoV-2, is where the repertoires were released. The samples were drawn from two sources: the first 160 participants of the ongoing ImmuneRACE study, and approximately 1,300 subjects contributed by 6 global collaborators. Nearly every sample came with metadata listing a de-identified subject ID, COVID-19 status, age in years and sex. Where available, HLA class I and class II types were taken from metadata supplied by the sample provider and were not determined by assay-based typing. General study outcomes and caveats: Clinical and demographic metadata were provided uncurated, with the amount varying by source and participant.

The immunoSEQ Assay, a bias-controlled multiplex PCR, was used to amplify TCRbeta CDR3 regions from genomic DNA. The study's processing was this. The number of nucleated cells in each sample was estimated by amplification of reference gene primers within the assay. To quantify the absolute abundance of each unique TCRbeta CDR3 rearrangement, sequence reads were collapsed and filtered. Productive Simpson clonality was computed per sample as the square root of Simpson's diversity index over productive rearrangements. TCRdb carries this immuneACCESS record with in-frame sequences only. Its versions omit some clonotypes, under half of them owing to an unresolved V gene in the studies checked, with the rest unexplained. V and J calls and clone size are copied from that table; D and trimming were computed from the DNA. The sample includes more than 300,000 clones, with more than 75% observed a single time. The ten largest clones capture 0.9% to 1.5% of the sample.

Of note for this clone: Its antigen is still unknown. Per-base quality was not reported, and no clone a single base away is much larger than it.

Participants in the prospective study were aged about 18 to 90 years, lived in 20 to 25 United States geographic areas, and enrolled through a virtual design. In the prospective study, cohorts were assigned on the basis of participant-reported clinical history obtained from a screening survey and a study questionnaire. For ImmuneRACE Cohort 3, a participant was defined as recovered based on two consecutive negative NP/OP PCR tests, clearance by a healthcare professional, or resolution of symptoms. Mobile phlebotomists in the prospective study collected whole blood, serum and a nasopharyngeal or oropharyngeal swab from every participant. Participants in the prospective study had the option to provide additional blood draws and questionnaires over a 2-month period. Blood samples from the prospective study were shipped frozen or at room temperature prior to DNA extraction. The germline V gene sets CDR1 to MNHNS and CDR2 to SASEGT. V and J are truncated by 3 bases and 11 bases respectively, leaving an intervening sequence of 16 bases. There are 13 amino acids in the CDR3, from cysteine to phenylalanine inclusive. The CDR3 DNA has 39 bases and is translated from base 1.

The receptor was isolated from a woman aged 18 to 35 who had recovered from COVID-19. Sequencing was carried out using PBMCs or T cells enriched from blood (not recorded which). The chain is encoded by TRBV6-1 joined to TRBJ1-1; no D gene is confidently identified. The CDR3 amino acid sequence is: CASSDPRPAQAFF. The DNA is as follows: TGTGCCAGCAGTGATCCCAGGCCCGCTCAGGCTTTCTTT.